This TCR beta chain was identified in a study of T cells in Graves' hyperthyroidism and ophthalmopathy. Amplified TCR beta CDR3 regions came from RNA transcripts. An initial round of RT-PCR targeting the TCR CDR3 relied on the HTBI primer set. TCRdb fed the multiplex PCR reads into MiXCR, producing one record per CDR3 protein. The top ten clones hold under 8.5% of a sample with over 650,000 distinct CDR3 sequences, 40% to 55% of them seen once. Study outcomes and limitations: Blood also showed most of the thyroid clonotypes that were expanded above 0.001. Median prediction lead before ophthalmopathy onset was 6 to 8 months with the model.

A remark on this clonotype: What it binds is not known.

Unmatched junction bases numbered 11, after V lost 8 bases and J lost 6 bases. Per germline, CDR1 DFQATT and CDR2 SNEGSKA (reference sequence). CDR3 length equals 14 residues. Not enrolled were patients with uncontrolled infection, other autoimmune disease, pregnancy or lactation. Sequences were obtained from peripheral blood or thyroid tissue (not recorded which). V is TRBV20-1 and J is TRBJ2-7, with 12 positions matching TRBD1. This clonotype originated in an adult man with Graves' disease, either hyperthyroidism or ophthalmopathy (not recorded which). The CDR3 loop is CSPPPGQGAGEQYF. CDR3 in DNA: TGCAGTCCGCCCCCGGGACAGGGGGCTGGCGAGCAGTACTTC.